This entry describes one TCR beta chain. This clonotype was counted only a few times. Its binding antigen is unknown. No base quality values were provided; no much bigger clone lies one nucleotide off. All donors were healthy Caucasians. Three pairs of female monozygotic twins, all aged 18 to 29 years, made up the twin cohort. CD4+ and CD8+ T cell populations were isolated with positive isolation kits from Invitrogen. CDR1 and CDR2 were assigned from the germline V gene as LGHNA and YNFKEQ. The CDR3, cysteine through phenylalanine, is 17 amino acids long. Only the CDR3 part of the read is kept: 51 bases, read in frame from the first base. V sheds 4 bases and J sheds 2 bases, leaving 19 bases between their ends. The sample is drawn from a study of identical twins (TCRdb year 2016). General notes on the study: The study deep-sequenced TCR alpha and beta repertoires from monozygotic twins, unrelated adults of various ages and cord blood to test whether fetal clonotypes persist. To rule out contamination, the twin experiments were replicated at different times with different library preparation protocols.

Libraries were built with 5' RACE. The instrument was an Illumina HiSeq 2000. Template switching added a universal primer binding site, and the final cDNA carried a unique molecular identifier that allowed TCR cDNA molecules to be counted accurately. First-strand cDNA for TCR alpha and beta chains was synthesized from specific primers in the conserved constant-segment region. To control for contamination, every cDNA library carried two barcodes: a SMART-Mk sample barcode plus Illumina barcodes. TruSeq adapter sequences, together with Illumina sample barcodes, were added in two successive PCR steps. Sequencing of the TCR alpha and beta cDNA libraries was done on the Illumina HiSeq platform using custom primers. From the authors' description of their analysis: MiGEC processed the raw reads to extract unique molecular identifiers, while MiXCR was used to determine the CDR3 positions. Recombination models were inferred per individual with the repgenHMM and IGoR tools using an EM algorithm. The analysis of shared clonotypes was done with the tcR package in R, with sharing normalized by the product of cloneset sizes. Out-of-frame nonproductive sequences were analyzed to study raw recombination free of thymic and clonal selection effects. The raw public data were reprocessed by TCRdb itself: fastp quality trimming at Q25, MiXCR clonotype calling, in-frame beta chains only. Every distinct CDR3 protein forms one entry, paired with its most common genes and DNA. These V and J calls are TCRdb output, not the study's own analysis. The sample includes 500,000 or so distinct CDR3 sequences, with approximately 15% observed a single time. The top ten clonotypes cover roughly 0.5% of the sample.

Overall study results and their limits: In monozygotic twins, recombination models systematically underestimated out-of-frame TCR alpha sharing, but the models matched the sharing seen between unrelated individuals. Abundant cord blood beta clonotypes carried fewer insertions; young adult naive repertoires showed a weaker similar trend, while memory repertoires showed none. The excess sharing between twins in beta out-of-frame sequences was weaker because fewer shared sequences reduced the signal-to-noise ratio. Because the same donors could not be followed over many years, the conclusions depended on cross-sectional statistical analysis. Compared with coincidental sharing between unrelated individuals, out-of-frame TCR alpha sequences shared between twins had an excess of sequences with low generation probability. Invariant T cells such as MAIT and iNKT could partly confound zero-insertion analyses, though diverse VJ usage argued against this for most clonotypes.

This sample also belongs to another study, concerning yellow fever vaccine responses in identical twins. According to the second study: The authors reported that the T cell response to vaccination in identical twins appeared partly convergent and partly personalized. In identical twins, the study followed T cell clones that responded to the vaccine with precision.

The specimen sequenced was CD4+ T cells sorted from blood. This TCR came from a woman under 30 in good health. The rearrangement combines TRBV4-2 with TRBJ2-3; the D gene is possibly TRBD1 or TRBD2, each agreeing over 5 bases. The nucleotide sequence is given as TGTGCCAGCAGCCCTACACTGAGGGGTAGCGACACAGATACGCAGTATTTT. Its product reads: CASSPTLRGSDTDTQYF.